This T cell receptor beta chain was sequenced in a study of identical twins. Overall study results and limits: The study found excess low generation probability among twin-shared out-of-frame alpha sequences.

The CDR3 has 14 residues. CDR1 is SGHRS, CDR2 YFSETQ, per germline. Trimming pared 2 bases from V and 1 base from J, leaving 9 bases between. This clonotype came up a few times. Its antigen is unknown. Unique molecular identifiers were present on the cDNA, and a universal primer site came from template switching. TCRdb re-called the 5' RACE reads through MiXCR, storing one row per CDR3 protein. The table records about 470,000 distinct CDR3 sequences, about 24% of them present only once. These same records also appear under a second study, on T cells expressing NK-cell markers. That publication notes: Top CD8+ clonotypes included the dominant CD3+CD56+NKG2C+ clonotypes in roughly 6 donors.

The chain employs TRBV5-1 and TRBJ1-1, with a weak D call TRBD1 (5 bases). The receptor comes from a woman younger than 30 in good health. The sequencing sample was made of CD4+ T cells sorted from blood. The CDR3 sequence: CASSLGRENTEAFF. CDR3 DNA: TGCGCCAGCAGCTTAGGCAGGGAGAACACTGAAGCTTTCTTT.